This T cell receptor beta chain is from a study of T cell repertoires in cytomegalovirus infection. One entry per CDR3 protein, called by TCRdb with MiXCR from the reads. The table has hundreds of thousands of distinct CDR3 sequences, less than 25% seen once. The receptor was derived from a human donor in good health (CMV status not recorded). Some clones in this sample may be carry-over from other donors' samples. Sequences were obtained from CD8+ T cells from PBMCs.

This chain's CDR3 is CSARETGGDSYNEQFF. DNA of the CDR3: TGCAGTGCTAGAGAGACAGGGGGCGACTCCTACAATGAGCAGTTCTTC. The rearrangement links TRBV20-1 to TRBJ2-1; TRBD1 matches 10 bases. CDR3 length: 16 residues. V lost 0 bases, J lost 0 bases, and 2 bases stayed unmatched. The germline V gene has CDR1 DFQATT and CDR2 SNEGSKA (reference sequence).